The entry that follows covers one T cell receptor (beta chain) sequence. These data originate in a study of early stage breast cancer tumors. Germline loops: CDR1 MRHNA, CDR2 SNTAGT. CDR3 length: 16 amino acids. J was trimmed by 0 bases and V by 5 bases; bases with no gene match: 2. The method was immunoSEQ multiplex PCR; TCRdb's version includes in-frame clones alone and lacks a portion of them. The data hold about 28,000 clones, with roughly three fifths observed a single time. The chain recombines TRBV6-4 with TRBJ2-1, with 12 bases that match TRBD2. The sequence came from a person in their fifties with breast cancer. The sequenced sample was breast tumor tissue. CDR3 bases: TGTGCCAGCAGTCGGACTAGCGGGGACTCCTACAATGAGCAGTTCTTC. Protein product: CASSRTSGDSYNEQFF.